In its sample, the clone carrying this T cell receptor (beta chain) was seen many times. What it binds is unknown. Stated time point: patch test 1, 2 weeks after DPC sensitization. Treatment defined: therapeutic diphenylcyclopropenone sensitization with weekly scalp DPC. This sample is part of a study of human T cells and chemical hapten exposure. This CDR3 region has 16 residues. Trimming removed 4 bases from V and 5 bases from J; junction bases left unmatched: 10. In germline, CDR1 is LGHNA, CDR2 YNFKEQ. Individual cDNA molecules received unique molecular identifiers in the library. Original processing notes: Individual samples carried between roughly 23,224 and 700,000 TCRs, with some 100,000 as the median. A single record per CDR3 protein comes from TCRdb applying MiXCR to the RACE reads. For this entry, the V and J calls and clone size follow TCRdb and not the study's own pipeline. The table includes approximately 400,000 distinct CDR3 sequences, around 4.8% detected once.

Points from the study as a whole: Sensitizing with DPC caused no change in TCRs above 1 in 1000 frequency. Among expanded TCRs, significantly more large CDR3 similarity clusters formed than among controls.

This specimen was whole blood, taken in connection with sensitization to the hapten diphenylcyclopropenone (DPC). The chain couples TRBV4-2 to TRBJ2-7; 11 bases map to TRBD2. The receptor's source is a woman aged 45-65 years with alopecia areata. Some clones in this sample may be carry-over from other donors' samples. The CDR3 nucleotides are TGTGCCAGCAGCCGTAGCGGGGGGGCCGCGAGCAACGAGCAGTACTTC. It yields the protein CASSRSGGAASNEQYF.